This TCR beta chain was captured in a study of cytomegalovirus exposure and HLA in healthy donors. Looking at the study overall: Of some 400 genotyped donors, roughly 76% grouped in the Caucasian-associated ancestry cluster.

The CDR3 consists of 15 residues. The germline V gene has CDR1 MNHEY and CDR2 SMNVEV (reference sequence). The junction had 4 bases not matched to a gene; V was cut back by 3 bases and J by 2 bases. Vbeta (60) and Jbeta (13) primers were used in the PCR. Produced via immunoSEQ multiplex PCR; TCRdb's table is partial and in-frame only. The sample records about 150,000 clones, 80% being singletons. Findings and caveats of the study: For most TCR beta V segments, an earlier analysis put the productive rate at about 90% or about 30% of the time. Later analysis suggested most CMV-associated TCR beta chains were HLA-restricted. Researchers had no immune exposure information except CMV serostatus available.

Turning to this clone: Antigen specificity is unknown. This CDR3 is also generated by other DNA sequences in the sample.

The sequencing sample was made of PBMCs. This sequence was found in a woman aged 35 to 49 in good health and CMV-seropositive. The rearrangement joins TRBV27 to TRBJ2-7, with 10 bases identical to TRBD2. The CDR3 region has the DNA TGTGCCAGCAGTTTGACTAGCGGGTACCCCTACGAGCAGTACTTC. Translated: CASSLTSGYPYEQYF.